This T cell receptor beta chain is from a study of T cell changes during pregnancy in multiple sclerosis. This CDR3 is 17 amino acids long. Losses at the gene ends were 4 bases for V and 2 bases for J; bases not matched to a gene: 14. Per the germline V gene, CDR1 is SGHNT and CDR2 is YYREEE (reference sequence). Method: immunoSEQ multiplex PCR; TCRdb's copy keeps in-frame clones and lacks some. The sample lists 55,000 to 65,000 clones, around 90% occurring once. The rearrangement joins TRBV5-4 to TRBJ2-7; 8 bases align to TRBD1. This receptor was obtained from a female donor in good health, enrolled as a control in a pregnancy study. The specimen comprised peripheral blood, sampled in the first trimester of pregnancy. The CDR3 DNA is TGTGCCAGCAGCGATAACACAGGGGGAAACCCGACCTACGAGCAGTACTTC. It is translated as CASSDNTGGNPTYEQYF.